What follows are 19 T cell receptor beta chains derived from one specimen sequenced in a study of control samples from healthy donors and cancer patients (dated by TCRdb to the early 2020s). Receptors were amplified or captured by the immunoSEQ multiplex PCR assay. The table comes from immuneACCESS by way of TCRdb, which keeps in-frame sequences with V and J called. Part of the clones is missing from these tables; in studies checked, under half for an unresolved V gene and the rest for unknown reasons. Present in this sample are 50,000 to 70,000 clones, roughly 95% of which were seen just once. 0.95% to 1.4% of the sample is in the top ten clones. Sequenced material: blood. The receptor set was obtained from a woman aged 18-35 years in good health.

The chain has TRBV10-3 and TRBJ2-1; 16 bases map to TRBD2. With 3 bases clipped from V and 0 bases from J, the junction kept 8 bases outside the gene matches. The length of the CDR3 is 20 residues. Germline V gives CDR1 ENHRY, CDR2 SYGVKD. Here the CDR3 reads CAISDPRGLAGGPSYNEQFF. CDR3 nucleotide sequence: TGTGCCATCAGTGACCCGAGGGGACTAGCGGGGGGGCCCTCCTACAATGAGCAGTTCTTC.

The chain has TRBV5-4 and TRBJ1-1, with D perhaps TRBD1 (5 bases). V was shortened by 2 bases and J by 6 bases, with 11 bases between the two germline ends. The CDR3 runs 13 residues. Germline CDR1 SGHNT, CDR2 YYREEE (reference sequence). The CDR3 DNA is TGTGCCAGCAGCTTAGGACGGGGGGCTGAAGCTTTCTTT. It codes for CASSLGRGAEAFF.

The V and J genes are TRBV4-1 and TRBJ1-5; 8 bases agree with TRBD1. Germline values: CDR1 MGHRA, CDR2 YSYEKL. There are 15 residues in the CDR3. The V segment lost 4 bases and the J segment 4 bases; nucleotides outside the gene matches: 6. In DNA, the CDR3 is TGCGCCAGCAGCCGTGAGGACAGGGTTAATCAGCCCCAGCATTTT. Translated: CASSREDRVNQPQHF.

This chain connects TRBV27 to TRBJ1-3, with 7 bases identical to TRBD1. The ends lost 2 bases at V and 4 bases at J; junction bases unmatched: 2. Germline CDR1 reads MNHEY; CDR2 reads SMNVEV (reference sequence). CDR3 length: 14 residues. CDR3 protein: CASSLPGQGNTIYF. The CDR3 DNA reads TGTGCCAGCAGTTTACCGGGACAGGGAAACACCATATATTTT.

This clone was seen once. The germline gene is not matched at one end of the junction; a read error may be the cause. J is TRBJ2-7 and V is TRBV5-1; D unresolved. This CDR3 contains 13 residues. Germline CDR1 and CDR2: SGHRS and YFSETQ. CDR3 DNA sequence: TGCGCCAGCAGCTTAACACAGAAAGGAAGTGAGAACTTC. Translating it yields CASSLTQKGSENF.

Only one count was recorded for this clone. This chain uses TRBV11-2 with TRBJ2-3; weak D call: TRBD2 (6 bases). The CDR3 is 15 amino acids. Per germline, CDR1 SGHAT and CDR2 FQNNGV. V was shortened by 5 bases and J by 2 bases, with 14 bases between the two germline ends. The CDR3 protein is CASSPRDFPTDTQYF. In DNA, the CDR3 is TGTGCCAGCAGCCCGAGGGACTTTCCCACAGATACGCAGTATTTT.

This clone was observed a few times. The V call is TRBV3-1 (or the pseudogene TRBV3-2), the J call TRBJ2-6, with D hard to call. CDR3 length equals 15 residues. V shed 1 base and J shed 4 bases, with 8 bases lying between them. From germline, CDR1 is LGHDT and CDR2 YNNKEL (reference sequence). CDR3 sequence: CASSQVPSGANVLTF. The CDR3 DNA follows: TGTGCCAGCAGCCAAGTTCCCTCCGGGGCCAACGTCCTGACTTTC.

The chain employs TRBV6-4 and TRBJ2-3; TRBD2 aligns across 9 bases. The CDR3 is 16 residues long. With 0 bases clipped from V and 4 bases from J, the junction kept 5 bases outside the gene matches. CDR1 is MRHNA and CDR2 is SNTAGT in the germline V gene. This CDR3 is CASSDSVAGGPDTQYF. The CDR3 coding sequence is TGTGCCAGCAGTGACTCGGTGGCGGGGGGGCCAGATACGCAGTATTTT.

The chain recombines TRBV20-1 with TRBJ1-1, with D hard to call. The germline V gene has CDR1 DFQATT and CDR2 SNEGSKA (reference sequence). V dropped 3 bases and J dropped 1 base, with 3 bases sitting between them. The CDR3 extends over 11 amino acids. The CDR3 here is CSASSNTEAFF. In nucleotides, the CDR3 is TGCAGTGCTAGTTCGAACACTGAAGCTTTCTTT.

The chain carries TRBV11-3 and TRBJ1-1, with D uncertain. The CDR3 spans 14 residues. V lost 2 bases, J lost 0 bases, and 7 bases lay in between. Germline V gives CDR1 SGHNT, CDR2 YENEEA. The CDR3 loop reads CASSLSGVNTEAFF. CDR3 DNA sequence: TGTGCCAGCAGCTTAAGTGGTGTGAACACTGAAGCTTTCTTT.

This chain uses TRBV18 with TRBJ1-1; 11 bases match TRBD1. The length of the CDR3 is 14 residues. V shed 4 bases and J 5 bases; nucleotides not matched to a gene: 3. The germline V gene has CDR1 KGHSH and CDR2 LQKENI. CDR3: CASSRDRGRTEAFF. The CDR3 region has the DNA TGTGCCAGCTCACGGGACAGGGGGAGGACTGAAGCTTTCTTT.

This chain links TRBV6-2 or TRBV6-3 with TRBJ2-1, with TRBD2 as a possible D gene (6 bases). The V gene's germline CDR1 is MNHEY and CDR2 SVGEGT. The CDR3 is 16 amino acids. Trimming shortened V by 0 bases and J by 3 bases, and 12 bases separated the two germline ends. The CDR3 nucleotides are TGTGCCAGCAGTTACTCGCGGGACCACATCTACAATGAGCAGTTCTTC. Protein product: CASSYSRDHIYNEQFF.

This chain connects TRBV7-8 to TRBJ1-2; TRBD1 might be the D (5 bases). V was clipped by 3 bases and J by 1 base, with 12 bases between them. In germline, CDR1 is SGHVS, CDR2 FQNEAQ. The CDR3 spans 15 residues. CDR3 loop: CASSFAGPNNYGYTF. The CDR3 nucleotides are TGTGCCAGCAGCTTTGCAGGGCCAAATAACTATGGCTACACCTTC.

The chain recombines TRBV4-1 with TRBJ2-3; 8 nucleotides agree with TRBD2. CDR1 is MGHRA and CDR2 is YSYEKL in the germline V gene. J was trimmed by 0 bases and V by 2 bases; bases with no gene match: 13. The CDR3 contains 19 residues. For the CDR3, the DNA is TGCGCCAGCAGCCAACCCGTTTTGTTAGCGGGACCTAGCACAGATACGCAGTATTTT. Residues: CASSQPVLLAGPSTDTQYF.

CDR3 nucleotide sequence: TGTGCCAGCTCACCACAGGGCCGCACAGATACGCAGTATTTT. It specifies CASSPQGRTDTQYF. The chain couples TRBV18 to TRBJ2-3; no clear D gene. Trimming took off 1 base at V and 1 base at J, with 6 bases between the two ends. The CDR3 runs 14 residues. CDR1 KGHSH and CDR2 LQKENI come from the germline V gene. Variable domain in full (rest from reference TRBV18 and TRBJ2-3): NAGVMQNPRHLVRRRGQEARLRCSPMKGHSHVYWYRQLPEEGLKFMVYLQKENIIDESGMPKERFSAEFPKEGPSILRIQQVVRGDSAAYFCASSPQGRTDTQYFGPGTRLTVL.

This CDR3 is CASSLFNEQFF. CDR3 bases: TGTGCCAGCAGCTTATTCAATGAGCAGTTCTTC. The genes are TRBV11-2 and TRBJ2-1; D gene ambiguous. CDR3 length: 11 amino acids. Per the germline V gene, CDR1 is SGHAT and CDR2 is FQNNGV. Trimming cost V 2 bases and J 6 bases, with 2 bases left between them. The full variable domain, with the rest looked up from reference TRBV11-2 and TRBJ2-1, is EAGVAQSPRYKIIEKRQSVAFWCNPISGHATLYWYQQILGQGPKLLIQFQNNGVVDDSQLPKDRFSAERLKGVDSTLKIQPAKLEDSAVYLCASSLFNEQFFGPGTRLTVL.

DNA for the CDR3: TGTGCCTGGAGTTACGGAGGGGGGTCAGCTAATGAAAAACTGTTTTTT. The encoded protein is CAWSYGGGSANEKLFF. The chain combines TRBV30 with TRBJ1-4; TRBD1 is a possible D gene (6 bases). This CDR3 region has 16 residues. Between the trimmed V and J ends, which lost 2 bases and 3 bases, there was a span of 16 bases. Germline values: CDR1 GTSNPN, CDR2 SVGIG (reference sequence).

This rearrangement joins TRBV18 to TRBJ1-1; D may be TRBD1 (5 bases). The CDR3 loop spans 13 amino acids. Germline lookup yields CDR1 KGHSH and CDR2 LQKENI. V was clipped by 1 base and J by 7 bases, with 10 bases between them. CDR3 sequence reads: CASSPQGQGEAFF. In nucleotides, the CDR3 is TGTGCCAGCTCACCACAAGGGCAGGGTGAAGCTTTCTTT. The variable domain in full, with the rest retrieved from reference TRBV18 and TRBJ1-1, is NAGVMQNPRHLVRRRGQEARLRCSPMKGHSHVYWYRQLPEEGLKFMVYLQKENIIDESGMPKERFSAEFPKEGPSILRIQQVVRGDSAAYFCASSPQGQGEAFFGQGTRLTVV.

The gene calls are TRBV6-5 and TRBJ1-1; TRBD1 aligns across 9 bases. V lost 6 bases, J lost 4 bases, and 3 bases stayed unmatched. This CDR3 has 13 amino acids. The V gene's germline CDR1 is MNHEY and CDR2 SVGAGI. The CDR3 spells CASRGQGPTEAFF. The CDR3 coding sequence is TGTGCCAGCAGGGGACAGGGACCCACTGAAGCTTTCTTT.